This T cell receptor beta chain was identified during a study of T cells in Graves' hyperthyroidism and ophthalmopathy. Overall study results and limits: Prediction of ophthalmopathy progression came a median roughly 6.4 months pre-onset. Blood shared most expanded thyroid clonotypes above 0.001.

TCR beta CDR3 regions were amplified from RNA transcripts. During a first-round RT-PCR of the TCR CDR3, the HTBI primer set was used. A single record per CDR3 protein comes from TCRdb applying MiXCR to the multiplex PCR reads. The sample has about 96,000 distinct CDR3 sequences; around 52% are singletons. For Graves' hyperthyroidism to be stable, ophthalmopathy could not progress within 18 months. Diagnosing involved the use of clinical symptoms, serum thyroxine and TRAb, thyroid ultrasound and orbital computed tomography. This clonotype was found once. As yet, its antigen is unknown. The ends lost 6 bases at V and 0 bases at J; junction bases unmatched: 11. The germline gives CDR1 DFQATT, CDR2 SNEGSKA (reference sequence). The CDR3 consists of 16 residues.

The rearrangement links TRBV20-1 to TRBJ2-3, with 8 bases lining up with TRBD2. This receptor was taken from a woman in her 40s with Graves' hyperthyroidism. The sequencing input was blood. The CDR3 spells CSATGTRGGSTDTQYF. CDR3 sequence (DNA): TGCAGTGCCACCGGGACTAGGGGAGGGAGCACAGATACGCAGTATTTT.